The rows below give T cell receptor beta chains drawn from one sample of a study of T-cell reconstitution after alpha-beta-depleted transplantation in children. MiXCR was run by TCRdb on the PCR reads, yielding one entry per CDR3 protein. Seen here are about 510,000 distinct CDR3 sequences, more than 9.5% observed once, and the top ten hold approximately 14%. Material: PBMCs, mostly from graft donor cells, obtained 180 days after TCRalphabeta/CD19-depleted stem cell transplant. The receptors stem from a female patient younger than 10 who had a stem cell transplant for aplastic anemia, so the T cells may come from the graft donor. The CDR3 runs from the conserved cysteine through the conserved F or W. The D gene is left open where the match is weak. Not all rows give a size; the values are once, few, many and, for expanded clones, a class.

V	J	D	size	CDR3	DNA
TRBV9	TRBJ1-1	-	-	CASSVVSSMNTEAFF	TGTGCCAGCAGCGTAGTTAGCAGCATGAACACTGAAGCTTTCTTT
TRBV5-8	TRBJ1-5	-	many	CASSLQPQHF	TGTGCCAGCAGCTTGCAGCCCCAGCATTTT
TRBV6-2/TRBV6-3	TRBJ1-2	-	-	CASSYSAGIGYTF	TGTGCCAGCAGTTACTCTGCGGGGATCGGCTACACCTTC
TRBV20-1	TRBJ2-5	-	few	CSARGREETQYF	TGCAGTGCTAGAGGGCGGGAAGAGACCCAGTACTTC
TRBV27	TRBJ2-5	TRBD2	-	CASSLGGRSDTQYF	TGTGCCAGCAGTTTGGGGGGGAGGTCAGATACCCAGTACTTC
TRBV15	TRBJ2-1	TRBD2	few	CATAAGGPSNEQFF	TGTGCCACCGCCGCGGGAGGGCCTAGTAATGAGCAGTTCTTC
TRBV12-3/TRBV12-4	TRBJ2-7	-	once	CASSLRGAGNEQYF	TGTGCCAGCAGTTTACGGGGGGCGGGCAATGAGCAGTACTTC
TRBV14	TRBJ2-1	-	few	CASSQGAGVTEQFF	TGTGCCAGCAGCCAAGGGGCAGGGGTTACTGAGCAGTTCTTC
TRBV7-8	TRBJ2-5	TRBD2	few	CASSLPGLAGGRETQYF	TGTGCCAGCAGCCTTCCGGGACTAGCGGGAGGAAGGGAGACCCAGTACTTC
TRBV6-1	TRBJ2-7	-	-	CASSEFSAYEQYF	TGTGCCAGCAGTGAATTCTCGGCCTACGAGCAGTACTTC
TRBV4-1	TRBJ2-1	TRBD2	many	CASSQWGLNYNEQFF	TGCGCCAGCAGCCAATGGGGACTAAACTACAATGAGCAGTTCTTC
TRBV28	TRBJ1-5	TRBD1	few	CASSSVDRTRRPQHF	TGTGCCAGCAGTTCCGTGGACAGGACTAGGCGGCCCCAGCATTTT
TRBV6-5	TRBJ2-7	TRBD1	-	CASSYSTGDPYEEYF	TGTGCCAGCAGTTACTCGACAGGGGACCCCTACGAGGAGTACTTC
TRBV28	TRBJ2-1	TRBD2	-	CASSQTSGIFYNEQFF	TGTGCCAGCAGTCAGACTAGCGGGATTTTCTACAATGAGCAGTTCTTC
TRBV4-2	TRBJ2-1	TRBD2	-	CASSQPAAGGGGEQFF	TGTGCCAGCAGCCAACCGGCAGCGGGAGGCGGTGGTGAGCAGTTCTTC
TRBV6-5	TRBJ2-1	-	few	CASSYSSKRAGSYNEQFF	TGTGCCAGCAGTTACAGTTCCAAGAGGGCAGGCTCCTACAATGAGCAGTTCTTC
TRBV28	TRBJ1-3	-	many	CASSLGGASSGNTIYF	TGTGCCAGCAGTTTAGGGGGAGCGAGCTCTGGAAACACCATATATTTT
TRBV7-2	TRBJ2-1	-	-	CASSLWGDSYNEQFF	TGTGCCAGCAGCTTATGGGGGGACTCCTACAATGAGCAGTTCTTC
TRBV15	TRBJ1-2	TRBD1	-	CATSRDGADRVRINYGYTF	TGTGCCACCAGCAGAGATGGGGCGGACAGGGTTAGGATCAACTATGGCTACACCTTC
TRBV20-1	TRBJ2-2	TRBD2	few	CSARDLWEGTGELFF	TGCAGTGCTAGAGATCTGTGGGAGGGCACCGGGGAGCTGTTTTTT
TRBV29-1	TRBJ2-7	TRBD1	many	CSVGTGGLNEQYF	TGCAGCGTTGGGACAGGGGGCTTAAACGAGCAGTACTTC
TRBV7-9	TRBJ1-5	-	-	CASSPLGGGNQPQHF	TGTGCCAGCAGCCCCCTCGGGGGCGGCAATCAGCCCCAGCATTTT
TRBV7-9	TRBJ1-2	-	few	CASSFGTGYGYTF	TGTGCCAGCAGCTTTGGAACAGGCTATGGCTACACCTTC
TRBV14	TRBJ1-1	-	-	CASSGGNPCEAFF	TGTGCCAGCAGCGGGGGGAACCCATGTGAAGCTTTCTTT
TRBV6-1	TRBJ2-7	-	few	CASGPGQLYEQYF	TGTGCCAGCGGACCGGGACAACTCTACGAGCAGTACTTC
TRBV12-3/TRBV12-4	TRBJ1-2	-	few	CASSPRFTGGYGYTF	TGTGCCAGCAGTCCACGATTTACAGGTGGCTATGGCTACACCTTC
TRBV7-9	TRBJ1-1	TRBD1	many	CASSPQDRATPGTEAFF	TGTGCCAGCAGTCCCCAGGACAGGGCCACCCCTGGCACTGAAGCTTTCTTT
TRBV19	TRBJ1-5	-	few	CASRTTDLNQPQHF	TGTGCCAGTAGGACGACAGATCTAAATCAGCCCCAGCATTTT
TRBV6-5	TRBJ2-2	-	-	CASSYSINGGELFF	TGTGCCAGCAGTTACTCGATAAACGGCGGGGAGCTGTTTTTT
TRBV18	TRBJ1-1	-	few	CASSPDGNTEAFF	TGTGCCAGCTCACCAGACGGCAACACTGAAGCTTTCTTT
TRBV25-1	TRBJ1-6	-	-	CASSEFDFSPLHF	TGTGCCAGCAGTGAATTTGACTTCTCACCCCTCCACTTT
TRBV5-1	TRBJ1-2	-	few	CASSLSRFEDGYTF	TGCGCCAGCAGCTTGTCCAGGTTTGAGGATGGCTACACCTTC
TRBV7-3	TRBJ2-5	-	few	CASSPRGARQETQYF	TGTGCCAGCAGCCCTCGTGGTGCCCGCCAAGAGACCCAGTACTTC
TRBV29-1	TRBJ2-7	-	-	CSARDGAAYEQYF	TGCAGTGCCCGGGACGGAGCCGCCTACGAGCAGTACTTC
TRBV27	TRBJ2-7	-	-	CASSRYKGEQYF	TGTGCCAGCAGTAGATACAAGGGCGAGCAGTACTTC
TRBV4-1	TRBJ2-2	TRBD2	many	CASSRGLAGYTGELFF	TGCGCCAGCAGCCGGGGACTAGCGGGATACACCGGGGAGCTGTTTTTT
TRBV25-1	TRBJ2-7	TRBD1	-	CASRKQGEEQYF	TGTGCCAGCAGAAAACAGGGGGAGGAGCAGTACTTC
TRBV10-3	TRBJ1-3	-	-	CAIMGSSGNTIYF	TGTGCCATCATGGGGAGCTCTGGAAACACCATATATTTT
TRBV20-1	TRBJ2-1	-	few	CSARLQAWYNEQFF	TGCAGTGCTAGGCTCCAGGCTTGGTACAATGAGCAGTTCTTC
TRBV5-4	TRBJ2-5	-	-	CASSLLLEETQYF	TGTGCCAGCAGCTTGTTACTAGAAGAGACCCAGTACTTC
TRBV12-3/TRBV12-4	TRBJ1-5	-	few	CASSFDSGNQPQHF	TGTGCCAGCAGTTTCGACAGCGGCAATCAGCCCCAGCATTTT
TRBV5-6	TRBJ2-1	-	-	CASSLQGTTYNEQFF	TGTGCCAGCAGTCTTCAGGGGACAACCTACAATGAGCAGTTCTTC